Shown below are 10 T cell receptor beta chains from a single sample sequenced in a study of blood T cell repertoires in COVID-19. Assay used: immunoSEQ multiplex PCR; TCRdb lists only in-frame clones, some missing. Of roughly 250,000 clones in the sample, approximately 84% are singletons; the top ten hold 1.9%. The specimen was peripheral blood. The receptors here all came from a woman older than 75 with acute or convalescent COVID-19.

The rearrangement uses TRBV9 and TRBJ2-1, with TRBD2 matching over 11 bases. Germline CDR1 and CDR2: SGDLS and YYNGEE. The V and J ends lost 5 bases and 9 bases, in that order; junction bases with no gene match: 7. The CDR3 length is 14 residues. The CDR3 reads CASRLAGDRGEQFF. CDR3 nucleotides: TGTGCCAGCAGACTAGCGGGAGATCGAGGTGAGCAGTTCTTC.

This clone was recorded once. The chain combines TRBV24-1 with TRBJ1-2, with 7 bases matching TRBD1. From germline, CDR1 is KGHDR and CDR2 SFDVKD. This CDR3 spans 15 amino acids. Germline trimming cut 4 bases from V and 3 bases from J; bases unmatched to any gene: 7. CDR3 in DNA: TGTGCCACCAGTGACCGGACAGGAGGAGACTATGGCTACACCTTC. The encoded protein is CATSDRTGGDYGYTF.

V and J are TRBV9 and TRBJ2-1; tentative D call: TRBD2 (6 bases). Trimming removed 1 base from V and 9 bases from J, with 23 bases in between. The V gene's germline CDR1 is SGDLS and CDR2 YYNGEE. This CDR3 is 17 amino acids long. This chain's CDR3 is CASSVRQWSYLRGEQFF. The CDR3 DNA sequence: TGTGCCAGCAGCGTAAGGCAGTGGAGCTATCTGCGGGGTGAGCAGTTCTTC.

The rearrangement joins TRBV4-3 to TRBJ2-1, with TRBD2 matching 16 bases. Germline loops: CDR1 LGHNA, CDR2 YSLEER. The trim removed 4 bases at V and 5 bases at J, leaving 14 bases unmatched. This CDR3 is 20 amino acids long. CDR3: CASSRTVGLAGGLGDNEQFF. In DNA form, the CDR3 reads TGCGCCAGCAGCCGCACGGTGGGACTAGCGGGAGGGCTGGGAGACAATGAGCAGTTCTTC.

V gene TRBV7-8 combines with J gene TRBJ2-5; no reliable D call. CDR3 size: 16 residues. The germline V and J ends were trimmed by 0 bases and 4 bases, with 15 bases remaining between them. Germline values: CDR1 SGHVS, CDR2 FQNEAQ. In DNA form, the CDR3 reads TGTGCCAGCAGCTTAGCTTCCTCCTCCGGCGGAGAGACCCAGTACTTC. Translated, it gives CASSLASSSGGETQYF.

Points on this clone: Germline and junction disagree at one end, which may indicate a read error. The chain uses TRBV7-9 and TRBJ1-1; D is unclear. Germline V gene lookup returns CDR1 SEHNR and CDR2 FQNEAQ (reference sequence). The CDR3 runs to 11 residues. CDR3 region: CASSSYTEAFF. The DNA for the CDR3 is TGTGCCAGCAGCTCATACACGGAAGCTTTCTTT.

In DNA, the CDR3 is TGTGCCAGCAGTCAAGGACTAGCCGGGGAGCTGTTTTTT. Amino acids: CASSQGLAGELFF. The V gene is TRBV28, the J gene TRBJ2-2; 7 nucleotides align to TRBD2. J lost 6 bases, V lost 5 bases, and 3 bases had no gene match. CDR1 and CDR2 from the germline V gene are MDHEN and SYDVKM. CDR3 size: 13 residues.

The genes are TRBV11-2 and TRBJ2-3, with a possible D match to TRBD2 (5 bases). The CDR3 loop spans 17 amino acids. V lost 3 bases and J 2 bases, leaving 18 bases between the germline ends. The germline V gene encodes CDR1 SGHAT and CDR2 FQNNGV. The CDR3 DNA is TGTGCCAGCAGCTTTAACCCCCGGGGTGCCAACACAGATACGCAGTATTTT. It is translated as CASSFNPRGANTDTQYF. The complete variable domain, with remaining parts taken from reference TRBV11-2 and TRBJ2-3, reads EAGVAQSPRYKIIEKRQSVAFWCNPISGHATLYWYQQILGQGPKLLIQFQNNGVVDDSQLPKDRFSAERLKGVDSTLKIQPAKLEDSAVYLCASSFNPRGANTDTQYFGPGTRLTVL.

The chain joins TRBV3-1 (or the pseudogene TRBV3-2) to TRBJ1-3; D not resolved. Between the trimmed V and J ends, which lost 4 bases and 0 bases, there was a span of 13 bases. CDR3 size: 16 residues. Germline V CDR1 and CDR2: LGHDT, YNNKEL (reference sequence). The CDR3 DNA reads as TGTGCCAGCAGCCCCTTTTCGGGGATCTCTGGAAACACCATATATTTT. Its protein is CASSPFSGISGNTIYF.

The chain recombines TRBV5-1 with TRBJ1-2; 9 nucleotides line up with TRBD1. Germline lookup yields CDR1 SGHRS and CDR2 YFSETQ. This CDR3 contains 16 residues. V lost 4 bases to trimming and J lost 4 bases; unmatched junction nucleotides: 11. As DNA, the CDR3 is TGCGCCAGCAGCATGACCGGGACAGGGCCCACCTATGGCTACACCTTC. It codes for CASSMTGTGPTYGYTF.